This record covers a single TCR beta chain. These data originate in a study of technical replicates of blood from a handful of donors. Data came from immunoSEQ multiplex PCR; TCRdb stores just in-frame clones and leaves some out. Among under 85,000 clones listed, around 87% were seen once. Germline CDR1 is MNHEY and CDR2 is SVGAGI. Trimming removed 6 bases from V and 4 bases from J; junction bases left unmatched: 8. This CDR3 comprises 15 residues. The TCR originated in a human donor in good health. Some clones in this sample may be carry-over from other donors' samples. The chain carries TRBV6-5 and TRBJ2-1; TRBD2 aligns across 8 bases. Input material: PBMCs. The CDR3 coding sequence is TGTGCCAGCAGCCGGGGGGGAGGGATATACAATGAGCAGTTCTTC. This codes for CASSRGGGIYNEQFF.